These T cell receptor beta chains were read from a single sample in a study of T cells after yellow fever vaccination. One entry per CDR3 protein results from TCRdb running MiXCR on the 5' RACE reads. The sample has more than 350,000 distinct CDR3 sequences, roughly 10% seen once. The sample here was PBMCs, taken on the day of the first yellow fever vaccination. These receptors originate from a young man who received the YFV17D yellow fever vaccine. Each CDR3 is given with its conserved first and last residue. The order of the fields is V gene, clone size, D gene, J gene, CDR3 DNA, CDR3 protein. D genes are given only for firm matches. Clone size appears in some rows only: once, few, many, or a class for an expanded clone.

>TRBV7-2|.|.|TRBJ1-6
TGTGCCAGCAGCACCGTTGGGGGGTATTCACCCCTCCACTTT
CASSTVGGYSPLHF
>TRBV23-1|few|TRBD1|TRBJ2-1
TGCGCCAGCAACTGGACAGGGAGCTCGAGTGAGCAGTTCTTC
CASNWTGSSSEQFF
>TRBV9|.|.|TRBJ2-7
TGTGCCAGCAGCGTAGCCCCATCCCTGGGAGAGCAGTACTTC
CASSVAPSLGEQYF
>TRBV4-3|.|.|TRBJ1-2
TGCGCCAGCAGCCAAGTTGTCAGGGGATATGGCTACACCTTC
CASSQVVRGYGYTF
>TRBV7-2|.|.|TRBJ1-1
TGTGCCAGCAGCGCTAACAGGCGACTGAACACTGAAGCTTTCTTT
CASSANRRLNTEAFF
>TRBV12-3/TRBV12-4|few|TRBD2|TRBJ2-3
TGTGCCAGCAGACAGAGACCGGGACTAGCGGGGTGGATCGGCACAGATACGCAGTATTTT
CASRQRPGLAGWIGTDTQYF
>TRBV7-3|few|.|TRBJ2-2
TGTGCCAGCAGCATGACAGGAAACACCGGGGAGCTGTTTTTT
CASSMTGNTGELFF
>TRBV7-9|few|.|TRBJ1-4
TGTGCCAGCAGCTTAACCCCGGGGCCATGGGAAAAACTGTTTTTT
CASSLTPGPWEKLFF
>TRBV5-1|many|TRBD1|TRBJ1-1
TGCGCCAGCAGCGTGGATGGGACAGGAGGTTCGGCTTTCTTT
CASSVDGTGGSAFF
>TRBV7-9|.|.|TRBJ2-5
TGTGCCAGCAGCGTTCTGGGAGCCCTCCAAGAGACCCAGTACTTC
CASSVLGALQETQYF
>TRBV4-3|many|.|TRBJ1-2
TGCGCCAGCAGCCAAGTGGAAGGGGCAGGAGGCTACACCTTC
CASSQVEGAGGYTF
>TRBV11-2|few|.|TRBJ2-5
TGTGCCAGCAGCTTAGTACAGGGTTGGGGGGAGACCCAGTACTTC
CASSLVQGWGETQYF
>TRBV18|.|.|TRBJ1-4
TGTGCCAGCTCATTTCGTCGGCGGGGTAATGAAAAACTGTTTTTT
CASSFRRRGNEKLFF
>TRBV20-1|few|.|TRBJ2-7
TGCAGTGCTAAAGGGGCTGCAGAACCCTACGAGCAGTACTTC
CSAKGAAEPYEQYF
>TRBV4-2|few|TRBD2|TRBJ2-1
TGTGCCAGCAGTCCAGAAGGGACTACCAACTACAATGAGCAGTTCTTC
CASSPEGTTNYNEQFF